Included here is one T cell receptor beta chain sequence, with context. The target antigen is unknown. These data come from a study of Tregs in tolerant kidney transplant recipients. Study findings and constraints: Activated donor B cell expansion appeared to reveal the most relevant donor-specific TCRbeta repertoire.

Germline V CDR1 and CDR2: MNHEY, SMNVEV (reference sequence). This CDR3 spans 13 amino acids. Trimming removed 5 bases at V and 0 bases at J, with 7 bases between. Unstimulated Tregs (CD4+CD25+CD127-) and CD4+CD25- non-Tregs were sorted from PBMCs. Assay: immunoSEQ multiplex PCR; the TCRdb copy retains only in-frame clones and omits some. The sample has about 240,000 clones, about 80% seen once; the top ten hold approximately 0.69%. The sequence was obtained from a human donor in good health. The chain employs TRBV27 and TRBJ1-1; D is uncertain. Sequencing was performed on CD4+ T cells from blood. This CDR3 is CASSPYLNTEAFF. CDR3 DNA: TGTGCCAGCAGTCCCTATTTGAACACTGAAGCTTTCTTT.